The 10 T cell receptor beta chains below were found in one sample sequenced in a study of early T cells in non-severe SARS-CoV-2 infection. TCRdb ran MiXCR on the 5' RACE reads and lists one entry per CDR3 protein. The table has approximately 32,000 distinct CDR3 sequences, nearly 6% seen once. Sequenced input: whole blood. All receptors derive from an adult who was a healthcare worker with PCR-confirmed SARS-CoV-2 infection or an uninfected control (not recorded which).

This clonotype occurred many times. The CDR3 region has the DNA TGTGCCAGCAGCGATCAATTCTCCTACGAGCAGTACTTC. This translates into CASSDQFSYEQYF. This chain links TRBV2 with TRBJ2-7; D gene uncertain. Looked up from germline, CDR1 is SNHLY and CDR2 is FYNNEI. This CDR3 contains 13 residues. V was clipped by 6 bases and J by 0 bases, with 9 bases between them. Supplemented by reference TRBV2 and TRBJ2-7, the full variable domain reads EPEVTQTPSHQVTQMGQEVILRCVPISNHLYFYWYRQILGQKVEFLVSFYNNEISEKSEIFDDQFSVERPDGSNFTLKIRSTKLEDSAMYFCASSDQFSYEQYFGPGTRLTVT.

This clonotype was recorded many times. In DNA, the CDR3 is TGTGCCAGCAGCCAAGTCGGCGGGGATACGCAGTATTTT. Protein sequence: CASSQVGGDTQYF. The chain is built from TRBV14 and TRBJ2-3; TRBD2 is a possible D gene (5 bases). Trimming left V 1 base short and J 6 bases short, with 8 bases between. Germline V gene sequence: CDR1 SGHDN, CDR2 FVKESK. CDR3 length: 13 residues.

This clonotype occurred a few times. CDR3 coding DNA: TGTGCCAGCAGCCCTCAGGACGGCTATGCGGCAGATACGCAGTATTTT. It codes for CASSPQDGYAADTQYF. The rearrangement links TRBV3-1 to TRBJ2-3; the D is unclear. The ends were cut back, 4 bases at V and 4 bases at J, with 18 bases in the middle. Germline-derived CDR1 and CDR2 are LGHDT and YNNKEL (reference sequence). The CDR3 runs 16 residues.

This clonotype was counted ten times or more. This chain joins TRBV5-1 and TRBJ2-5; TRBD2 agrees at 15 bases. J lost 0 bases, V lost 4 bases, and 7 bases had no gene match. The V gene's germline CDR1 is SGHRS and CDR2 YFSETQ. The CDR3 length is 18 residues. The CDR3 is CASSGGLAGGKYQETQYF. For the CDR3, the DNA is TGCGCCAGCAGCGGGGGACTAGCGGGAGGAAAGTACCAAGAGACCCAGTACTTC.

This clonotype occurred many times. The J gene is TRBJ1-5, the V gene TRBV12-3 or TRBV12-4, with D maybe TRBD1 (6 bases). The CDR3 runs to 15 residues. Trimming stripped 8 bases from V and 4 bases from J, with 18 bases between. The CDR3 here is CASFIRRQGNQPQHF. As DNA, the CDR3 is TGTGCCAGCTTTATAAGGCGGCAGGGGAATCAGCCCCAGCATTTT.

V is TRBV29-1 and J is TRBJ2-5, with 8 bases aligning to TRBD2. J lost 5 bases, V lost 3 bases, and 5 bases had no gene match. Germline-derived CDR1 and CDR2 are SQVTM and ANQGSEA. There are 13 residues in the CDR3. The CDR3 region has the DNA TGCAGCGTTGACGGCGGGGGGCCGGAGACCCAGTACTTC. The encoded protein is CSVDGGGPETQYF.

Many counts were recorded for this clonotype. The chain has TRBV30 and TRBJ1-1; no firm D call. From germline, CDR1 is GTSNPN and CDR2 SVGIG (reference sequence). Trimming pared 8 bases from V and 12 bases from J, leaving 22 bases between. The CDR3 extends over 12 amino acids. The CDR3 here is CAAISNEGSTFF. In DNA, the CDR3 is TGTGCCGCAATCTCTAACGAGGGCTCGACTTTCTTT. The whole variable domain, remainder taken from reference TRBV30 and TRBJ1-1, is SQTIHQWPATLVQPVGSPLSLECTVEGTSNPNLYWYRQAAGRGLQLLFYSVGIGQISSEVPQNLSASRPQDRQFILSSKKLLLSDSGFYLCAAISNEGSTFFGQGTRLTVV.

This clonotype was recorded at least ten times. The chain joins TRBV4-1 to TRBJ2-7; TRBD2 matches 9 bases. Germline V gene lookup returns CDR1 MGHRA and CDR2 YSYEKL. This CDR3 spans 17 amino acids. V lost 3 bases and J lost 3; bases outside the gene matches: 12. The CDR3 DNA sequence: TGCGCCAGCAGCCACCCAAAGGCGGGAGGGCCGCTCTACGAGCAGTACTTC. Protein: CASSHPKAGGPLYEQYF.

This clonotype was found many times. This rearrangement joins TRBV19 to TRBJ2-3, with 9 bases aligning to TRBD1. The CDR3 spans 18 residues. Germline V gene lookup returns CDR1 LNHDA and CDR2 SQIVND (reference sequence). J lost 0 bases, V lost 4 bases, and 11 bases had no gene match. The CDR3 DNA is TGTGCCAGTAGTAAGATCGTCACCGGGACAGGGAGCACAGATACGCAGTATTTT. Its protein product is CASSKIVTGTGSTDTQYF. The whole variable domain, filled in from reference TRBV19 and TRBJ2-3, reads DGGITQSPKYLFRKEGQNVTLSCEQNLNHDAMYWYRQDPGQGLRLIYYSQIVNDFQKGDIAEGYSVSREKKESFPLTVTSAQKNPTAFYLCASSKIVTGTGSTDTQYFGPGTRLTVL.

This clonotype has ten or more counts. This chain uses TRBV5-1 with TRBJ2-7, with D perhaps TRBD1 (6 bases). V lost 3 bases and J lost 1, with 8 bases in between. The CDR3 totals 13 residues. The germline CDR1 and CDR2 sequences are SGHRS and YFSETQ. CDR3: CASSSDRSYEQYF. The CDR3 bases are TGCGCCAGCAGCTCGGACAGATCCTACGAGCAGTACTTC.